The 9 T cell receptor beta chains below all came from one sample that was sequenced in a study of cytomegalovirus exposure and HLA in healthy donors. The PCR used 60 Vbeta and 13 Jbeta primers. Data came from immunoSEQ multiplex PCR; TCRdb stores just in-frame clones and leaves some out. Seen in this sample are about 170,000 clones; the ten most common clones hold about 0.8%. Sample: PBMCs. The receptors originated from a woman under 30 in good health and CMV-seropositive.

The gene calls are TRBV4-2 and TRBJ2-1; 8 bases map to TRBD2. Unmatched junction bases numbered 4, after V lost 1 base and J lost 2 bases. The CDR3 spans 16 residues. Germline V gene sequence: CDR1 LGHNA, CDR2 YNFKEQ. Written as DNA, the CDR3 is TGTGCCAGCAGCCAAGCAACTAGCGGAGCCTACAATGAGCAGTTCTTC. Protein: CASSQATSGAYNEQFF.

This chain joins TRBV9 and TRBJ1-2, with a possible D match to TRBD1 (5 bases). Germline CDR1 and CDR2: SGDLS and YYNGEE. The CDR3 totals 15 residues. Trimming removed 0 bases at V and 6 bases at J, with 15 bases between. In nucleotides, the CDR3 is TGTGCCAGCAGCGTAGAAGCCTGGGGGGATAATGGCTACACCTTC. This sequence encodes CASSVEAWGDNGYTF.

The chain uses TRBV28 and TRBJ2-5; no definite D call. The germline CDR1 and CDR2 sequences are MDHEN and SYDVKM. V was pared by 2 bases and J by 3 bases, with 7 bases between. This CDR3 has 13 amino acids. This CDR3 is CASSLRQEETQYF. CDR3 nucleotides: TGTGCCAGCAGTTTACGGCAGGAAGAGACCCAGTACTTC.

The V gene is TRBV14, the J gene TRBJ2-7; TRBD2 matches 11 bases. This CDR3 spans 15 amino acids. CDR1 is SGHDN and CDR2 is FVKESK in the germline V gene. J lost 0 bases, V lost 3 bases, and 1 base had no gene match. In DNA, the CDR3 is TGTGCCAGCAGCCAGACTAGCGGGGCCTCCTACGAGCAGTACTTC. Translating it yields CASSQTSGASYEQYF.

The V call is TRBV2, the J call TRBJ2-7; TRBD2 might be the D (7 bases). Looked up from germline, CDR1 is SNHLY and CDR2 is FYNNEI. This CDR3 has 13 amino acids. Between the trimmed V and J ends, which lost 7 bases and 1 base, there was a span of 11 bases. The CDR3, as DNA: TGTGCCAGCACCGGGGGGCATTCCTACGAGCAGTACTTC. This gives the protein CASTGGHSYEQYF.

This chain links TRBV6-5 with TRBJ2-5; TRBD2 is a possible D gene (6 bases). TRBJ2-7 matches the DNA end more closely, so the J call is doubtful. This CDR3 is built from 13 residues. The V gene's germline CDR1 is MNHEY and CDR2 SVGAGI. The CDR3 sequence is CASSYPAGSEQYF. In DNA, the CDR3 is TGTGCCAGCAGTTACCCCGCGGGGAGCGAGCAGTACTTC.

This chain connects TRBV30 to TRBJ2-2; possibly TRBD2 for D (5 bases). The V gene lost 3 bases and the J gene lost 2 bases, with 10 bases spanning the gap. Looked up from germline, CDR1 is GTSNPN and CDR2 is SVGIG (reference sequence). This CDR3 is built from 14 residues. CDR3 in amino acids: CAWREGINTGELFF. The CDR3 coding sequence is TGTGCCTGGAGAGAGGGAATAAACACCGGGGAGCTGTTTTTT.

CDR3 nucleotides: TGTGCCAGCGGGATAGGGGGGAACACTGAAGCTTTCTTT. This sequence encodes CASGIGGNTEAFF. This chain links TRBV7-9 with TRBJ1-1, with D maybe TRBD1 (6 bases). The CDR3 loop spans 13 amino acids. The germline V and J ends were trimmed by 8 bases and 1 base, with 11 bases remaining between them. Germline CDR1 reads SEHNR; CDR2 reads FQNEAQ (reference sequence).

The rearrangement uses TRBV4-1 and TRBJ1-5; the match to TRBD1 covers 8 bases. This CDR3 contains 17 residues. Germline loops: CDR1 MGHRA, CDR2 YSYEKL. Trimming took 0 bases from V and 2 from J; bases not matched to a gene: 6. The CDR3 bases are TGCGCCAGCAGCCAAGATCTAGGGACAGGTCGCAATCAGCCCCAGCATTTT. Translation gives CASSQDLGTGRNQPQHF.